The 18 T cell receptor beta chains reported below all come from one sample, sequenced in a study of T cells after posttransplantation cyclophosphamide. Sequencing was performed with immunoSEQ multiplex PCR; in TCRdb, only in-frame clones are kept and a portion is missing. This sample has some 27,000 clones, with about nine tenths found just once. The sequenced material came from PBMCs. All receptors derive from a man aged 45-65 years.

This chain joins TRBV2 and TRBJ1-4; no clear D gene. Germline loops: CDR1 SNHLY, CDR2 FYNNEI. The CDR3 is made up of 16 amino acids. The germline V and J ends were trimmed by 4 bases and 0 bases, with 12 bases remaining between them. CDR3 bases: TGTGCCAGCAGTGCACCCAACTCTGCAACTAATGAAAAACTGTTTTTT. The encoded protein is CASSAPNSATNEKLFF.

V is TRBV9 and J is TRBJ2-2; D perhaps matches TRBD2 (5 bases). CDR3 length equals 12 residues. V was clipped by 6 bases and J by 7 bases, with 10 bases between them. Germline V CDR1 and CDR2: SGDLS, YYNGEE. The CDR3 protein is CASNRAGGELFF. Here the CDR3 DNA reads TGTGCCAGCAACCGGGCGGGCGGGGAGCTGTTTTTT.

The sample holds a few counts of this clone. J is TRBJ1-1 and V is TRBV5-4, with 9 bases lining up with TRBD1. In germline, CDR1 is SGHNT, CDR2 YYREEE (reference sequence). CDR3 size: 16 residues. V dropped 2 bases and J dropped 1; count of bases not matched to a gene: 6. The CDR3 DNA is TGTGCCAGCAGCTTTACAGGGGGCGCAAGGAACACTGAAGCTTTCTTT. Encoded protein: CASSFTGGARNTEAFF.

This clone was counted between two and nine times. The chain employs TRBV6-6 and TRBJ1-3; 7 positions agree with TRBD1. V lost 6 bases to trimming and J lost 12 bases; unmatched junction nucleotides: 8. The germline V gene has CDR1 MNHNY and CDR2 SVGAGI (reference sequence). The CDR3 runs 12 residues. CDR3 nucleotides: TGTGCCAGCAGGACTCAGGGGGGATTCATATATTTT. This codes for CASRTQGGFIYF.

V usage is TRBV5-1 and J usage is TRBJ2-7; 9 nucleotides match TRBD2. Looked up from germline, CDR1 is SGHRS and CDR2 is YFSETQ. This CDR3 is 19 amino acids long. The V gene end was trimmed by 6 bases and the J gene end by 0 bases; junction bases not matched to a gene: 19. The CDR3 bases are TGCGCCAGCACCCCGTGGGCTAGCGGGGCACCCAGGAGCTCCTACGAGCAGTACTTC. Translated: CASTPWASGAPRSSYEQYF.

The CDR3 region has the DNA TGTGCCAGCGCAAGCTTGGGCCAGACCCGATCCTACGAGCAGTACTTC. Translating it yields CASASLGQTRSYEQYF. The chain uses TRBV11-3 and TRBJ2-7; D unclear. The CDR3 length is 16 residues. Germline-derived CDR1 and CDR2 are SGHNT and YENEEA. Trimming removed 8 bases at V and 1 base at J, with 21 bases between.

The gene calls are TRBV15 and TRBJ2-4, with 9 positions matching TRBD2. The CDR3 spans 18 residues. V lost 0 bases to trimming and J lost 0 bases; unmatched junction nucleotides: 6. The germline CDR1 and CDR2 sequences are LNHNV and YYDKDF (reference sequence). The DNA for the CDR3 is TGTGCCACCAGCAGAGATTGGGCGGGGGGGAGAGCCAAAAACATTCAGTACTTC. It specifies CATSRDWAGGRAKNIQYF.

The J gene is TRBJ1-1, the V gene TRBV28, with 9 bases lining up with TRBD1. Germline V gene sequence: CDR1 MDHEN, CDR2 SYDVKM. This CDR3 has 12 residues. After removal of 6 bases from V and 4 bases from J, the junction contained 0 bases not matched to a gene. The CDR3 DNA reads TGTGCCAGCAGGACAGGGGGCACTGAAGCTTTCTTT. It yields the protein CASRTGGTEAFF.

V usage is TRBV5-1 and J usage is TRBJ2-7; D possibly corresponds to TRBD1 (5 bases). Germline V CDR1 and CDR2: SGHRS, YFSETQ. The CDR3 is 16 residues long. V dropped 3 bases and J dropped 5 bases, with 21 bases sitting between them. The CDR3 DNA is TGCGCCAGCAGCTCCGAAAAGGCAGGGTTGAAGGACGAGCAGTACTTC. Protein: CASSSEKAGLKDEQYF.

The chain uses TRBV5-1 and TRBJ2-3; maybe TRBD1 (6 bases). The CDR3 length is 15 residues. Deletions cut 1 base from V and 7 bases from J, with 16 bases between. Germline V lookup: CDR1 SGHRS, CDR2 YFSETQ. Here the CDR3 reads CASSLSAGESYTQYF. The CDR3 coding sequence is TGCGCCAGCAGCTTGAGTGCAGGGGAATCCTATACGCAGTATTTT.

This clone was seen a handful of times. The V call is TRBV5-4, the J call TRBJ2-7; 10 positions match TRBD1. V trimming: 4 bases; J trimming: 7 bases; junction bases outside the gene matches: 11. CDR3 size: 15 residues. Germline CDR1 SGHNT, CDR2 YYREEE (reference sequence). The chain's CDR3 is CASSGSGQGGGEQYF. For the CDR3, the DNA is TGTGCCAGCAGCGGGTCTGGACAGGGGGGAGGAGAGCAGTACTTC.

The V call is TRBV2, the J call TRBJ1-5; 7 nucleotides align to TRBD1. CDR3 length equals 15 residues. Germline V gene data show CDR1 as SNHLY and CDR2 as FYNNEI. Trimming cost V 3 bases and J 5 bases; bases outside gene matches: 7. This CDR3 is CASSDTGDGYQPQHF. The DNA of the CDR3 is TGTGCCAGCAGTGATACAGGGGATGGATATCAGCCCCAGCATTTT. The full variable domain, completed using reference TRBV2 and TRBJ1-5, is EPEVTQTPSHQVTQMGQEVILRCVPISNHLYFYWYRQILGQKVEFLVSFYNNEISEKSEIFDDQFSVERPDGSNFTLKIRSTKLEDSAMYFCASSDTGDGYQPQHFGDGTRLSIL.

The CDR3: CASSLRFYDRGYTF. The CDR3 DNA reads as TGTGCCAGCAGTTTACGGTTTTACGACAGAGGATACACCTTC. The genes are TRBV28 and TRBJ1-2; TRBD1 might be the D (5 bases). In germline, CDR1 is MDHEN, CDR2 SYDVKM. The V end lost 2 bases, the J end lost 11 bases, and 18 bases lay between the germline ends. This CDR3 has 14 amino acids.

This chain joins TRBV20-1 and TRBJ1-1; maybe TRBD1 (5 bases). In germline, CDR1 is DFQATT, CDR2 SNEGSKA (reference sequence). V was clipped by 6 bases and J by 11 bases, with 13 bases between them. This CDR3 contains 10 residues. The CDR3 bases are TGCAGTGCCTTGACAGAGAATGCTTTCTTT. This gives the protein CSALTENAFF.

This clone was counted only a few times. The chain links TRBV7-2 to TRBJ1-6; D possibly corresponds to TRBD1 (6 bases). V was cut by 3 bases and J by 7 bases, with 10 bases left in between. Germline assignment: CDR1 SGHTA and CDR2 FQGNSA. The CDR3 sequence is 14 residues long. The CDR3 nucleotides are TGTGCCAGCAGCTTGCCGGGGGGCAATTCACCCCTCCACTTT. Translating gives CASSLPGGNSPLHF.

CDR3 DNA: TGTGCCAGCAGCTACGACCCTCGGCGCGGTGGCTACACCTTC. This codes for CASSYDPRRGGYTF. The genes are TRBV11-2 and TRBJ1-2, with no clear D. The V end was cut by 4 bases, the J end by 7 bases, with 16 bases between. Germline values: CDR1 SGHAT, CDR2 FQNNGV. The CDR3 contains 14 residues.

This chain uses TRBV9 with TRBJ2-1; TRBD2 matches at 8 bases. Germline trimming cut 3 bases from V and 5 bases from J; bases unmatched to any gene: 7. CDR1 and CDR2 (germline): SGDLS, YYNGEE. The CDR3 has 15 residues. Written as DNA, the CDR3 is TGTGCCAGCAGCGCCGGCACCGGGAGGGACAATGAGCAGTTCTTC. Its protein is CASSAGTGRDNEQFF.

The V and J genes are TRBV5-1 and TRBJ2-7, with a possible D match to TRBD2 (5 bases). V lost 3 bases and J 5 bases, leaving 15 bases between the germline ends. This CDR3 has 14 amino acids. The germline CDR1 and CDR2 sequences are SGHRS and YFSETQ. The CDR3 region has the DNA TGCGCCAGCAGCTCGCCGCGGGCCGCGGACGAGCAGTACTTC. It translates to CASSSPRAADEQYF.